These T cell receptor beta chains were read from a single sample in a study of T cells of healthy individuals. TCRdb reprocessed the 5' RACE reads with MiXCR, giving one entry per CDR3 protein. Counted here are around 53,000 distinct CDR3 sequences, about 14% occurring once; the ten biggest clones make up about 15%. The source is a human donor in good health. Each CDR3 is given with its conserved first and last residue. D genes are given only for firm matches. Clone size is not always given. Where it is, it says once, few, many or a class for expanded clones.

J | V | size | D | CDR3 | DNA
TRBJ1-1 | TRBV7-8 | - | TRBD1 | CASSLGQGVEAFF | TGTGCCAGCAGCTTAGGACAGGGAGTCGAAGCTTTCTTT
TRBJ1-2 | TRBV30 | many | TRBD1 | CAYTYHGQGGNYGYTF | TGTGCCTACACTTACCACGGACAGGGGGGTAACTATGGCTACACCTTC
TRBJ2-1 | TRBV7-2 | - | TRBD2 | CASSLLGGGAGIYNEQFF | TGTGCCAGCAGCTTATTGGGGGGGGGTGCCGGGATCTACAATGAGCAGTTCTTC
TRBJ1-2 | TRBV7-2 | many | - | CASTITPPAGYTF | TGTGCCAGCACTATAACACCGCCGGCTGGCTACACCTTC
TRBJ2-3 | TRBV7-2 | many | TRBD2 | CASSLALTSGGRGDTQYF | TGTGCCAGCAGCTTAGCCCTGACTAGCGGGGGGAGGGGGGATACGCAGTATTTT
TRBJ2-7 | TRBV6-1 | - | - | CASSSLTGTYYEQYF | TGTGCCAGCAGTTCCTTGACTGGAACTTACTACGAGCAGTACTTC
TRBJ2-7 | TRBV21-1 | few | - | CASSKAPGQGLEQYF | TGTGCCAGCAGCAAAGCTCCGGGACAGGGTCTCGAGCAGTACTTC
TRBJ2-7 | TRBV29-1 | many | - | CSVCGTGEVNEQYF | TGCAGCGTTTGTGGAACGGGAGAAGTGAACGAGCAGTACTTC
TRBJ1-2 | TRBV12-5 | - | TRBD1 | CASGSGTGGYGYTF | TGTGCTAGTGGTTCTGGTACAGGGGGCTACGGCTACACCTTC
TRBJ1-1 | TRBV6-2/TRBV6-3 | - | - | CASTLDGLTEAFF | TGTGCCAGCACCTTGGACGGACTTACTGAAGCTTTCTTT
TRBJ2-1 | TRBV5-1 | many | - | CASSLAAHNEQFF | TGCGCCAGCAGCTTGGCCGCCCACAATGAGCAGTTCTTC
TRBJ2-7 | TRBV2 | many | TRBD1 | CASRPTGNQQYF | TGTGCCAGCAGGCCGACAGGGAATCAGCAGTACTTC
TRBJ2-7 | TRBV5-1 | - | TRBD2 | CASSLVASGTYEQYF | TGCGCCAGCAGCTTGGTTGCTAGCGGCACCTACGAGCAGTACTTC
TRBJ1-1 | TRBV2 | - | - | CASSEQGLNTEAFF | TGTGCCAGCAGTGAACAGGGATTGAACACTGAAGCTTTCTTT
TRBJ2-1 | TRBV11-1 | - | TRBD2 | CASSFRLAGALSYNEQFF | TGTGCCAGCAGCTTCCGACTAGCGGGTGCCCTATCCTACAATGAGCAGTTCTTC
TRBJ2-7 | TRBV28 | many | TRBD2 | CATLTSGSAREQYF | TGTGCCACCCTGACTAGCGGGTCCGCTAGAGAGCAGTACTTC
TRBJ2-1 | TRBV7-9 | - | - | CASSLEDSYNEQFF | TGTGCCAGCAGCTTAGAGGACAGCTACAATGAGCAGTTCTTC
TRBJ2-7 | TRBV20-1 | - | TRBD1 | CSARAGTAYEQYF | TGCAGTGCCCGAGCCGGGACAGCCTACGAGCAGTACTTC
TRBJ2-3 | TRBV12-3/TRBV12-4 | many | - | CASSLEPDTQYF | TGTGCCAGCAGTTTAGAGCCAGATACGCAGTATTTT
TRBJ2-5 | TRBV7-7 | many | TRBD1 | CASSLGTGGVETQYF | TGTGCCAGCAGCTTAGGGACAGGGGGAGTGGAGACCCAGTACTTC
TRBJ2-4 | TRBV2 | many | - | CASSLQHGESIQYF | TGTGCCAGCAGCCTACAACACGGAGAGAGCATTCAGTACTTC
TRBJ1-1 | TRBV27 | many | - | CASSLSRGNTEAFF | TGTGCCAGCAGTTTATCCAGGGGGAACACTGAAGCTTTCTTT
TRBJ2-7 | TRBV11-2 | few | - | CASSSTVGEQYF | TGTGCCAGCAGCTCGACAGTCGGTGAGCAGTACTTC
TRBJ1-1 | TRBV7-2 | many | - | CASSPQTDNTEAFF | TGTGCCAGCAGCCCCCAGACCGACAACACTGAAGCTTTCTTT
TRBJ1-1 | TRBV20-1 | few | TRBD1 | CSAKQGALNTEAFF | TGCAGTGCTAAACAGGGGGCTCTGAACACTGAAGCTTTCTTT
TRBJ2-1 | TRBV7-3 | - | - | CASSQSSYNEQFF | TGTGCCAGCAGCCAAAGCTCCTACAATGAGCAGTTCTTC
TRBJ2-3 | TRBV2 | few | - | CASSVVRTDTQYF | TGTGCCAGCAGCGTAGTCCGCACAGATACGCAGTATTTT
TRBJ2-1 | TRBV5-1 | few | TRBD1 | CASSRGQDVNEQFF | TGCGCCAGCAGCCGGGGACAGGATGTCAATGAGCAGTTCTTC
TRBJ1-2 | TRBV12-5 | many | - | CASGLSEGYTF | TGTGCTAGTGGTTTGTCGGAGGGCTACACCTTC
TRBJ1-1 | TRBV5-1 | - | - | CASSLPQGAEAFF | TGCGCCAGCAGCTTACCCCAGGGCGCTGAAGCTTTCTTT
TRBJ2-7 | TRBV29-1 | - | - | CSVAGPYEQYF | TGCAGCGTTGCCGGGCCGTACGAGCAGTACTTC
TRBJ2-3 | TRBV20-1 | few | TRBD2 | CSASTAGVGDTQYF | TGCAGTGCTAGTACAGCGGGAGTGGGAGATACGCAGTATTTT
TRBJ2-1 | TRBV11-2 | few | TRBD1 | CASSPRQGAYNEQFF | TGTGCCAGCAGCCCCCGACAGGGGGCTTACAATGAGCAGTTCTTC
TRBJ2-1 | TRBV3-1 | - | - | CASSQEGEQFF | TGTGCCAGCAGCCAAGAAGGGGAGCAGTTCTTC
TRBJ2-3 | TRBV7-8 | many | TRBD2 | CASSPTSGSTDTQYF | TGTGCCAGCAGCCCGACTAGCGGTAGCACAGATACGCAGTATTTT
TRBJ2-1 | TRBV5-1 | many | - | CASSPKQTGMGINEQFF | TGCGCCAGCAGCCCTAAGCAGACGGGGATGGGGATAAATGAGCAGTTCTTC
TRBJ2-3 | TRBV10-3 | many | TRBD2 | CAISRGSGAADTQYF | TGTGCCATCAGTCGAGGCAGCGGGGCGGCAGATACGCAGTATTTT
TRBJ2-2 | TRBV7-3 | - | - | CASSATGPNGELFF | TGTGCCAGCAGCGCAACGGGGCCGAACGGGGAGCTGTTTTTT
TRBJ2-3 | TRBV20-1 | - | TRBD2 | CSANERTSGSTDTQYF | TGCAGTGCTAACGAAAGGACTAGCGGAAGCACAGATACGCAGTATTTT
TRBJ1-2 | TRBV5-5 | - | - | CASSSGTLKRDGYTF | TGTGCCAGCAGCTCCGGGACACTGAAAAGAGATGGCTACACCTTC
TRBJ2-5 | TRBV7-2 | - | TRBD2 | CASSLTSGGPQETQYF | TGTGCCAGCAGCTTAACTAGCGGGGGGCCCCAAGAGACCCAGTACTTC
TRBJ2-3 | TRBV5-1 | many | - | CASSLNRVLGGRGDTQYF | TGCGCCAGCAGCTTGAACCGCGTTTTGGGGGGCCGAGGAGATACGCAGTATTTT
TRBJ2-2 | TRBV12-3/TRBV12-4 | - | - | CASSPHSTGELFF | TGTGCCAGCAGCCCCCACAGCACCGGGGAGCTGTTTTTT
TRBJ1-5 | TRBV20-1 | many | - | CSAVESNQPQHF | TGCAGTGCTGTAGAGAGCAATCAGCCCCAGCATTTT
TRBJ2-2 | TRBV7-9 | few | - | CASSNTGELFF | TGTGCCAGCTCAAACACCGGGGAGCTGTTTTTT
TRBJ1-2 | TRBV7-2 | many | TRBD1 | CASSLTPGTGYGYTF | TGTGCCAGCAGCTTAACCCCCGGGACAGGCTATGGCTACACCTTC
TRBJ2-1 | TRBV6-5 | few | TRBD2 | CASSYEAGEFF | TGTGCCAGCAGTTACGAAGCGGGGGAATTCTTC
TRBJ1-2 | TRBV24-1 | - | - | CATSDSNNYGYTF | TGTGCCACCTCGGACAGTAACAACTATGGCTACACCTTC
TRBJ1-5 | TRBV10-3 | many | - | CAISAGPDQPQHF | TGTGCCATCAGTGCGGGACCCGATCAGCCCCAGCATTTT
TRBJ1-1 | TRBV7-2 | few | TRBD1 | CASSSDRGRAFF | TGTGCCAGCAGCTCGGACAGGGGGAGAGCTTTCTTT
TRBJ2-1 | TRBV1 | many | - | CTSSQDLLTEDYSYNEQFF | TGCACCAGCAGCCAAGATCTTTTAACAGAGGACTACTCCTACAATGAGCAGTTCTTC
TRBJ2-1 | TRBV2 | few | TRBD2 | CASSYRGGNPLVF | TGTGCCAGCAGTTATCGGGGGGGCAACCCCCTGGTCTTC
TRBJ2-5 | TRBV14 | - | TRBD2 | CASSQTRAGVETQYF | TGTGCCAGCAGCCAAACCCGAGCGGGGGTAGAGACCCAGTACTTC
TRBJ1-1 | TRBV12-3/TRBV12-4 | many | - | CASSFHLGTEAFF | TGTGCCAGCAGTTTTCACCTGGGAACTGAAGCTTTCTTT
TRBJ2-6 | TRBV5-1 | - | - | CASSVGSIGANVLTF | TGCGCCAGCAGCGTAGGATCTATTGGGGCCAACGTCCTGACTTTC
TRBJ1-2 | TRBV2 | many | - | CASSELNSNYGYTF | TGTGCCAGCAGTGAACTGAACAGTAACTATGGCTACACCTTC